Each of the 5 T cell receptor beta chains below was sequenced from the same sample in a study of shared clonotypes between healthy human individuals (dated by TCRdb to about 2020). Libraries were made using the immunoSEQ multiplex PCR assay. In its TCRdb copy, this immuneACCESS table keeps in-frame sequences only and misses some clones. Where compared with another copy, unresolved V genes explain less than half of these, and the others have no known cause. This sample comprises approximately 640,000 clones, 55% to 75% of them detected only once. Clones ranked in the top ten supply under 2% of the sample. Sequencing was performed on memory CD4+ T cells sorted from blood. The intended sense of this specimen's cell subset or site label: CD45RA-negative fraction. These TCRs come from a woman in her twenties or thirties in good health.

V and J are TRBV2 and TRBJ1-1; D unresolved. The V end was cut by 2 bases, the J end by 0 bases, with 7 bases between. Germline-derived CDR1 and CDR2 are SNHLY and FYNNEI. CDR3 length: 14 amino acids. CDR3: CASSESHLNTEAFF. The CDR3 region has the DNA TGTGCCAGCAGTGAAAGTCATTTGAACACTGAAGCTTTCTTT. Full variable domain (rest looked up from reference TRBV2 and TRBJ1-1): EPEVTQTPSHQVTQMGQEVILRCVPISNHLYFYWYRQILGQKVEFLVSFYNNEISEKSEIFDDQFSVERPDGSNFTLKIRSTKLEDSAMYFCASSESHLNTEAFFGQGTRLTVV.

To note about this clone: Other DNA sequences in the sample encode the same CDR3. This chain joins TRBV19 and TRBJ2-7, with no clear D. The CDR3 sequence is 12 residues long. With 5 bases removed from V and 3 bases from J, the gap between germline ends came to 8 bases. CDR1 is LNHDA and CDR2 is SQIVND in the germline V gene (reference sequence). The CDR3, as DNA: TGTGCCAGTAGTCGGGTCGGCTACGAGCAGTACTTC. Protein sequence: CASSRVGYEQYF.

CDR3: CASSGTLSTDTQYF. The CDR3 coding sequence is TGCGCCAGCAGCGGAACCCTTAGCACAGATACGCAGTATTTT. V and J are TRBV5-1 and TRBJ2-3; D is unclear. The length of the CDR3 is 14 residues. Trimming took 4 bases from V and 0 from J, leaving 9 bases between them. Germline CDR1 and CDR2: SGHRS and YFSETQ.

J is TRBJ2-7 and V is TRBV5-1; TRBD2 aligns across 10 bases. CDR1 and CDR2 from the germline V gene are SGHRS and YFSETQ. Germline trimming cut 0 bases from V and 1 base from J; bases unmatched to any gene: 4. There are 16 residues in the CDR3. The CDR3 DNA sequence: TGCGCCAGCAGCTTGGGACTAGCGGGCCGATCCTACGAGCAGTACTTC. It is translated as CASSLGLAGRSYEQYF. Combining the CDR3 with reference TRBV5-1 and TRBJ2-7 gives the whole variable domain KAGVTQTPRYLIKTRGQQVTLSCSPISGHRSVSWYQQTPGQGLQFLFEYFSETQRNKGNFPGRFSGRQFSNSRSEMNVSTLELGDSALYLCASSLGLAGRSYEQYFGPGTRLTVT.

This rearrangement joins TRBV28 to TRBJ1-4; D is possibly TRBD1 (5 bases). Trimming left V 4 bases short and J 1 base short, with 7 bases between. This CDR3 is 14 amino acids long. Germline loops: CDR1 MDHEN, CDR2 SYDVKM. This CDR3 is CASSSGLTNEKLFF. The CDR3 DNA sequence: TGTGCCAGCAGTTCAGGGTTAACTAATGAAAAACTGTTTTTT.